The 26 T cell receptor beta chains presented below share a single source sample, sequenced in a study of ipilimumab plus nivolumab after autologous stem cell transplantation. Some clones are missing from TCRdb's copy, which holds only in-frame ones; the method was immunoSEQ multiplex PCR. Among approximately 84,000 clones listed, 65% to 85% were seen once. The material was PBMCs, obtained in a trial of ipilimumab plus nivolumab as post-transplant consolidation. These receptors originate from a male donor with diffuse large B-cell lymphoma.

CDR3 in amino acids: CASRPGVGRRGDGTIYF. In DNA, the CDR3 is TGTGCCAGCCGCCCCGGGGTCGGTAGGAGGGGTGACGGCACCATATATTTT. The V gene is TRBV27, the J gene TRBJ1-3; TRBD1 is a possible D gene (5 bases). The CDR3 runs 17 residues. The V end was cut by 8 bases, the J end by 9 bases, with 29 bases between. Germline CDR1 reads MNHEY; CDR2 reads SMNVEV (reference sequence).

The gene calls are TRBV7-8 and TRBJ2-5; D ambiguous. Trimming took off 1 base at V and 4 bases at J, with 13 bases between the two ends. Germline CDR1 is SGHVS and CDR2 is FQNEAQ. The CDR3 has 15 residues. The CDR3 DNA sequence: TGTGCCAGCAGCTTAGGGGTAGTTGGAGCAGAGACCCAGTACTTC. Amino acid sequence: CASSLGVVGAETQYF.

The CDR3 DNA reads TGTGCCAGCAGTTTAGGGAGGAACACTGAAGCTTTCTTT. Amino acid sequence: CASSLGRNTEAFF. The V gene is TRBV6-5, the J gene TRBJ1-1; D ambiguous. CDR3 length: 13 amino acids. Trimming took 4 bases from V and 1 from J, leaving 7 bases between them. Germline V gives CDR1 MNHEY, CDR2 SVGAGI.

The chain joins TRBV7-2 to TRBJ1-1, with 7 bases that match TRBD1. The germline V gene has CDR1 SGHTA and CDR2 FQGNSA. CDR3 length: 16 amino acids. With V trimmed by 3 bases and J by 1 base, 8 bases remained unmatched. The CDR3 bases are TGTGCCAGCAGCTTCCCCCGACAGGGAGAGAACACTGAAGCTTTCTTT. Its translation: CASSFPRQGENTEAFF.

This clone turned up a few times. The gene calls are TRBV9 and TRBJ1-6; D ambiguous. V lost 3 bases and J lost 9, with 7 bases in between. Germline CDR1 reads SGDLS; CDR2 reads YYNGEE. The length of the CDR3 is 12 residues. This CDR3 is CASSGGGSPLHF. CDR3 nucleotides: TGTGCCAGCAGCGGCGGCGGTTCACCCCTCCACTTT.

The rearrangement links TRBV25-1 to TRBJ2-2; TRBD1 matches 8 bases. J lost 0 bases, V lost 4 bases, and 4 bases had no gene match. Germline V gene data show CDR1 as MGHDK and CDR2 as SYGVNS. The CDR3 runs 16 residues. This chain's CDR3 is CASSARQGTNTGELFF. CDR3 bases: TGTGCCAGCAGTGCTCGACAGGGGACGAACACCGGGGAGCTGTTTTTT.

The chain uses TRBV5-1 and TRBJ1-3; 8 bases are a match to TRBD1. There are 15 residues in the CDR3. The V and J ends lost 0 bases and 4 bases, in that order; junction bases with no gene match: 3. Germline CDR1 and CDR2: SGHRS and YFSETQ. The CDR3 loop reads CASSLGTGYGNTIYF. The CDR3, as DNA: TGCGCCAGCAGCTTGGGGACAGGGTACGGAAACACCATATATTTT.

To note about this clone: Other DNA sequences of this sample code for an identical CDR3. CDR3 loop: CASSLGGGNTEAFF. CDR3 coding DNA: TGCGCCAGCAGCTTGGGTGGGGGGAACACTGAAGCTTTCTTT. The chain uses TRBV5-1 and TRBJ1-1, with D perhaps matching TRBD1 (5 bases). This CDR3 contains 14 residues. With 0 bases removed from V and 1 base from J, the gap between germline ends came to 7 bases. Germline loops: CDR1 SGHRS, CDR2 YFSETQ.

The CDR3 sequence is CASSLGGFYGYTF. CDR3 nucleotides: TGTGCCAGCAGTTTAGGGGGGTTCTATGGCTACACCTTC. The chain uses TRBV28 and TRBJ1-2, with D perhaps matching TRBD1 (5 bases). V dropped 2 bases and J dropped 4 bases, with 8 bases sitting between them. The V gene's germline CDR1 is MDHEN and CDR2 SYDVKM. The CDR3 length is 13 residues.

This clone was picked up one time. This chain connects TRBV5-1 to TRBJ2-1, with TRBD1 matching 10 bases. With V trimmed by 1 base and J by 0 bases, 22 bases remained unmatched. CDR1 and CDR2 from the germline V gene are SGHRS and YFSETQ. This CDR3 is 23 amino acids long. DNA of the CDR3: TGCGCCAGCAGCTTGCCGGGCCCTCCGGATTTGTGGACAGGGGGTGTCTCCTACAATGAGCAGTTCTTC. Protein sequence: CASSLPGPPDLWTGGVSYNEQFF.

This clone was seen once. The V call is TRBV18, the J call TRBJ2-7; 12 positions agree with TRBD2. The CDR3 has 18 amino acids. Germline values: CDR1 KGHSH, CDR2 LQKENI. The V segment lost 6 bases and the J segment 2 bases; nucleotides outside the gene matches: 14. CDR3 region: CASSPKGLAGGSPYEQYF. In nucleotides, the CDR3 is TGTGCCAGCTCCCCGAAGGGCCTAGCGGGGGGGTCGCCCTACGAGCAGTACTTC.

The J gene is TRBJ2-1, the V gene TRBV19; the D gene is possibly TRBD1 (6 bases). Germline loops: CDR1 LNHDA, CDR2 SQIVND (reference sequence). The CDR3 is 14 amino acids. V was cut by 7 bases and J by 3 bases, with 13 bases left in between. CDR3 sequence reads: CASIGGPDYNEQFF. The CDR3 coding sequence is TGTGCCAGTATAGGGGGACCAGACTACAATGAGCAGTTCTTC.

The chain combines TRBV4-2 with TRBJ2-3; 7 nucleotides align to TRBD2. Trimming removed 2 bases from V and 6 bases from J; junction bases left unmatched: 5. The germline CDR1 and CDR2 sequences are LGHNA and YNFKEQ. The CDR3 contains 14 residues. Written as DNA, the CDR3 is TGTGCCAGCAGCCAAAAAAGCGGGGCGGATACGCAGTATTTT. Protein: CASSQKSGADTQYF.

The V gene is TRBV4-2, the J gene TRBJ2-7; the match to TRBD1 covers 7 bases. Germline V CDR1 and CDR2: LGHNA, YNFKEQ. This CDR3 is built from 15 residues. Trimming removed 5 bases from V and 4 bases from J; junction bases left unmatched: 11. The CDR3 DNA sequence: TGTGCCAGCAGCGCGGACAGGAGCCTAGTTTACGAGCAGTACTTC. Translating it yields CASSADRSLVYEQYF.

This clone was seen a handful of times. The genes are TRBV6-5 and TRBJ2-7; D possibly corresponds to TRBD2 (6 bases). This CDR3 is 14 amino acids long. Germline CDR1 MNHEY, CDR2 SVGAGI. The V and J ends lost 2 bases and 1 base respectively, with 9 bases between them. For the CDR3, the DNA is TGTGCCAGCAGTTACAGAGGAGGGTCCTACGAGCAGTACTTC. Amino acids: CASSYRGGSYEQYF.

This chain uses TRBV10-2 with TRBJ2-6; tentatively, D is TRBD1 (6 bases). The germline CDR1 and CDR2 sequences are WSHSY and SAAADI. Trimming took off 3 bases at V and 4 bases at J, with 13 bases between the two ends. The CDR3 contains 16 residues. In DNA, the CDR3 is TGCGCCAGCAGTGACCCAGGGGTTACGGGGGCCAACGTCCTGACTTTC. Protein sequence: CASSDPGVTGANVLTF.

J is TRBJ2-7 and V is TRBV5-1; 8 bases fit TRBD2. Germline assignment: CDR1 SGHRS and CDR2 YFSETQ. Trimming at V came to 4 bases and at J to 6 bases, leaving 6 bases not matched to a gene. This CDR3 has 13 amino acids. CDR3 nucleotides: TGCGCCAGCAGCAATAGCGGGGCAGGCGAGCAGTACTTC. Amino acids: CASSNSGAGEQYF. The full variable domain, with the rest looked up from reference TRBV5-1 and TRBJ2-7, is KAGVTQTPRYLIKTRGQQVTLSCSPISGHRSVSWYQQTPGQGLQFLFEYFSETQRNKGNFPGRFSGRQFSNSRSEMNVSTLELGDSALYLCASSNSGAGEQYFGPGTRLTVT.

The chain carries TRBV10-3 and TRBJ1-1, with D maybe TRBD1 (6 bases). V was cut by 10 bases and J by 1 base, with 19 bases left in between. This CDR3 comprises 15 residues. The germline V gene encodes CDR1 ENHRY and CDR2 SYGVKD. The CDR3 DNA sequence: TGTGCCACCCAAGGGGGGGGCGTGGGGAACACTGAAGCTTTCTTT. Its translation: CATQGGGVGNTEAFF.

This clone was seen a single time. V gene TRBV10-1 combines with J gene TRBJ2-7, with D unresolved. The CDR3 spans 14 residues. CDR1 is WNHNN, CDR2 SYGVQD, per germline (reference sequence). The V gene lost 0 bases and the J gene lost 1 base, with 7 bases spanning the gap. The chain's CDR3 is CASSESGRSYEQYF. The CDR3, as DNA: TGCGCCAGCAGTGAGTCGGGCAGATCCTACGAGCAGTACTTC.

This rearrangement joins TRBV6-1 to TRBJ2-1; 12 nucleotides line up with TRBD2. CDR1 is MNHNS, CDR2 SASEGT, per germline. V dropped 4 bases and J dropped 7; count of bases not matched to a gene: 5. CDR3 length: 15 amino acids. In nucleotides, the CDR3 is TGTGCCAGCAGTGCTAGCGGGGGGGCCGGGAATGAGCAGTTCTTC. This encodes CASSASGGAGNEQFF.

This clone has a handful of counts. The chain's CDR3 is CASSQDWLRGQAEQYF. For the CDR3, the DNA is TGCGCCAGCAGCCAAGATTGGCTACGGGGCCAGGCCGAGCAGTACTTC. The gene calls are TRBV4-1 and TRBJ2-7; D may correspond to TRBD1 or TRBD2 (5 bases each). The CDR3 spans 16 residues. The germline CDR1 and CDR2 sequences are MGHRA and YSYEKL. Trimming cost V 0 bases and J 6 bases, with 18 bases left between them.

J is TRBJ2-5 and V is TRBV7-2; TRBD2 agrees at 15 bases. Germline V gene lookup returns CDR1 SGHTA and CDR2 FQGNSA. The V segment lost 0 bases and the J segment 5 bases; nucleotides outside the gene matches: 4. The CDR3 runs 17 residues. CDR3 sequence: CASSLAGLAGGRETQYF. The CDR3 DNA reads TGTGCCAGCAGCTTAGCCGGACTAGCGGGGGGGCGGGAGACCCAGTACTTC. The full variable domain, with the rest looked up from reference TRBV7-2 and TRBJ2-5, is GAGVSQSPSNKVTEKGKDVELRCDPISGHTALYWYRQSLGQGLEFLIYFQGNSAPDKSGLPSDRFSAERTGGSVSTLTIQRTQQEDSAVYLCASSLAGLAGGRETQYFGPGTRLLVL.

J is TRBJ2-3 and V is TRBV4-1, with 10 bases lining up with TRBD2. The CDR3 consists of 18 residues. The germline V gene has CDR1 MGHRA and CDR2 YSYEKL. J was trimmed by 0 bases and V by 4 bases; bases with no gene match: 10. CDR3 protein: CASSRLPTTSGSTDTQYF. The CDR3 DNA is TGCGCCAGCAGCCGCTTGCCTACGACTAGCGGGAGCACAGATACGCAGTATTTT.

CDR3 nucleotides: TGTGCCATCAGTGGACAGTCTAGCACAGATACGCAGTATTTT. Protein product: CAISGQSSTDTQYF. The V and J genes are TRBV10-3 and TRBJ2-3, with D possibly matching TRBD1 (5 bases). Germline CDR1 ENHRY, CDR2 SYGVKD. There are 14 residues in the CDR3. Trimming pared 4 bases from V and 0 bases from J, leaving 8 bases between.

The chain couples TRBV11-2 to TRBJ1-2; a possible D gene is TRBD1 (6 bases). The V gene lost 5 bases and the J gene lost 4 bases, with 14 bases spanning the gap. The CDR3 loop spans 14 amino acids. Germline loops: CDR1 SGHAT, CDR2 FQNNGV. The CDR3 here is CASSPTGSAYGYTF. DNA for the CDR3: TGTGCCAGCAGCCCTACAGGGAGTGCCTATGGCTACACCTTC. The full variable domain, its missing parts supplied by reference TRBV11-2 and TRBJ1-2, is EAGVAQSPRYKIIEKRQSVAFWCNPISGHATLYWYQQILGQGPKLLIQFQNNGVVDDSQLPKDRFSAERLKGVDSTLKIQPAKLEDSAVYLCASSPTGSAYGYTFGSGTRLTVV.

A few counts support this clone. V and J are TRBV2 and TRBJ1-2, with 9 bases matching TRBD1. The V gene's germline CDR1 is SNHLY and CDR2 FYNNEI. V dropped 6 bases and J dropped 1; count of bases not matched to a gene: 0. CDR3 length: 13 residues. CDR3 in amino acids: CASRTGGNYGYTF. In nucleotides, the CDR3 is TGTGCCAGCAGGACAGGGGGTAACTATGGCTACACCTTC.